This TCR beta chain was recorded in a study of technical replicates of blood from several donors. The CDR3 consists of 14 residues. V was clipped by 4 bases and J by 2 bases, with 11 bases between them. Looked up from germline, CDR1 is SGHRS and CDR2 is YFSETQ. Data came from immunoSEQ multiplex PCR; TCRdb stores just in-frame clones and leaves some out. The profile shows fewer than 60,000 clones, roughly 96% of them singletons. Input material: PBMCs. The TCR originated in a human donor in good health. Some clones in this sample may be carry-over from other donors' samples. The V and J genes are TRBV5-1 and TRBJ2-3; possibly TRBD2 for D (5 bases). The CDR3 protein is CASSPSGLTDTQYF. DNA for the CDR3: TGCGCCAGCAGCCCCAGCGGCCTCACAGATACGCAGTATTTT.